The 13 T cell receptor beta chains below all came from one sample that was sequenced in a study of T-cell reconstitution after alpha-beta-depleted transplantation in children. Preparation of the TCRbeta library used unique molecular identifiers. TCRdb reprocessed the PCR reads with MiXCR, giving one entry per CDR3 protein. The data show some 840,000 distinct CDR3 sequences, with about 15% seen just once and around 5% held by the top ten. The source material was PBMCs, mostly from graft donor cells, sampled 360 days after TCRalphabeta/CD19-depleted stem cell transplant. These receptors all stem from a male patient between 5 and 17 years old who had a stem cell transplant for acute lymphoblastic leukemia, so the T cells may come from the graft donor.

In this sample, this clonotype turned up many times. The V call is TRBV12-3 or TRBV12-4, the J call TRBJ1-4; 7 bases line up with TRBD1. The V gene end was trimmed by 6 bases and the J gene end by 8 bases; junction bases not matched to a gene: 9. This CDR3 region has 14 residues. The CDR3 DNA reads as TGTGCCAGCAGCCCTGACAGGGTAGGAGAAAAACTGTTTTTT. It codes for CASSPDRVGEKLFF.

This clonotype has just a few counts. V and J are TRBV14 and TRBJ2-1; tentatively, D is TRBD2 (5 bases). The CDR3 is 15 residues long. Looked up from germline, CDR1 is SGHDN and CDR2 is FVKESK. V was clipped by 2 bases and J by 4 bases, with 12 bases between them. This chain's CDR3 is CASSQLGLAYNEQFF. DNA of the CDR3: TGTGCCAGCAGCCAATTGGGTCTAGCTTACAATGAGCAGTTCTTC.

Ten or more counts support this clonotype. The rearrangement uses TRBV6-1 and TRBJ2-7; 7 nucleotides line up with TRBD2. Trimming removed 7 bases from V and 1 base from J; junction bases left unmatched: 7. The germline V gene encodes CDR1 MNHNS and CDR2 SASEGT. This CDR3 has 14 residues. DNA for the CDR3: TGTGCCAGCAACGGCAGGGAGGGATCCTACGAGCAGTACTTC. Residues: CASNGREGSYEQYF.

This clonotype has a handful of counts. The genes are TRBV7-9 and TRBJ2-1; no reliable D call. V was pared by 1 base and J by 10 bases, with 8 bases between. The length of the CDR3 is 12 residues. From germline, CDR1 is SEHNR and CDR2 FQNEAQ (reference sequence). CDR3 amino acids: CASSLGPPEQFF. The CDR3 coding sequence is TGTGCCAGCAGCTTAGGGCCACCGGAGCAGTTCTTC.

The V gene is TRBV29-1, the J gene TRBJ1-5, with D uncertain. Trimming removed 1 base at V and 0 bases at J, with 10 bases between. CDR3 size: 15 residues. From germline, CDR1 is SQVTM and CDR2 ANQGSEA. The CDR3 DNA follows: TGCAGCGTTGAAGGAGATCTGGGTAGCAATCAGCCCCAGCATTTT. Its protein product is CSVEGDLGSNQPQHF. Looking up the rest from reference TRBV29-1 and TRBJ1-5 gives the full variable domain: SAVISQKPSRDICQRGTSLTIQCQVDSQVTMMFWYRQQPGQSLTLIATANQGSEATYESGFVIDKFPISRPNLTFSTLTVSNMSPEDSSIYLCSVEGDLGSNQPQHFGDGTRLSIL.

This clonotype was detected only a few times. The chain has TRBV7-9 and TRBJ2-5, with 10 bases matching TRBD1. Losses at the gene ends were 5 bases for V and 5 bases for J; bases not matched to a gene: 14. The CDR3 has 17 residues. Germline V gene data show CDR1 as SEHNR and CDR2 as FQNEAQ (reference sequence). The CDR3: CASSPGKTGGPGETQYF. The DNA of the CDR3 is TGTGCCAGCAGCCCTGGGAAGACAGGGGGCCCAGGGGAGACCCAGTACTTC.

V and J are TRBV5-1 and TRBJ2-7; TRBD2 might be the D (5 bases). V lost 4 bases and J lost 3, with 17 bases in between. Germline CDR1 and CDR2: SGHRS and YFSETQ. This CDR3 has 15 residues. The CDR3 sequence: CASSPQAGINYEQYF. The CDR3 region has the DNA TGCGCCAGCAGCCCCCAGGCCGGGATTAACTACGAGCAGTACTTC. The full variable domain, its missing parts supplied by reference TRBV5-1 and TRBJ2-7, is KAGVTQTPRYLIKTRGQQVTLSCSPISGHRSVSWYQQTPGQGLQFLFEYFSETQRNKGNFPGRFSGRQFSNSRSEMNVSTLELGDSALYLCASSPQAGINYEQYFGPGTRLTVT.

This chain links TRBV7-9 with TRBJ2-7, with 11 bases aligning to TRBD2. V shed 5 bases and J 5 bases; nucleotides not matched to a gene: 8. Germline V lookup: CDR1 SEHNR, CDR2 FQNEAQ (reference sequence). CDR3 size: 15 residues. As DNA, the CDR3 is TGTGCCAGCAGCGCGACTAGCGGGGCGCGCCACGAGCAGTACTTC. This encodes CASSATSGARHEQYF.

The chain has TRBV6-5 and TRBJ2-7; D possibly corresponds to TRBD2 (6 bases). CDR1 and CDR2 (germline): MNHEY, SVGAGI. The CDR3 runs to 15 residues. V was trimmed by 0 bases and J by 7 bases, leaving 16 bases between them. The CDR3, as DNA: TGTGCCAGCAGTTACTCGACCGGGAGCCACTGGGAGCAGTACTTC. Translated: CASSYSTGSHWEQYF.

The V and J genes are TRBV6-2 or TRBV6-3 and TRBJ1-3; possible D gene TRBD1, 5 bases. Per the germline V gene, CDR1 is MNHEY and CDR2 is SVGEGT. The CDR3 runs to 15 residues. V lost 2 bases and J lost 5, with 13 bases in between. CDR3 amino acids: CASSYTGTARNTIYF. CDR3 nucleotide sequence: TGTGCCAGCAGTTACACCGGGACGGCCAGAAACACCATATATTTT.

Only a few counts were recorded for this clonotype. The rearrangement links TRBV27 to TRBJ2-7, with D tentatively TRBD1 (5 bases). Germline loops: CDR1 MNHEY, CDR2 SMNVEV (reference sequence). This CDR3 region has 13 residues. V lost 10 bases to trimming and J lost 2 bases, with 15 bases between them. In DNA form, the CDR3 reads TGTGCCACCAGGGATTTCAAGACCTACGAGCAGTACTTC. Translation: CATRDFKTYEQYF.

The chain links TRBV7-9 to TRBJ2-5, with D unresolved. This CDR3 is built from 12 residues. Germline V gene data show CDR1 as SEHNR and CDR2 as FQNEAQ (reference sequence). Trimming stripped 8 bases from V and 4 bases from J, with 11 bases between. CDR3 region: CASFLEIETQYF. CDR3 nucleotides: TGTGCCAGCTTCTTGGAAATAGAGACCCAGTACTTC.

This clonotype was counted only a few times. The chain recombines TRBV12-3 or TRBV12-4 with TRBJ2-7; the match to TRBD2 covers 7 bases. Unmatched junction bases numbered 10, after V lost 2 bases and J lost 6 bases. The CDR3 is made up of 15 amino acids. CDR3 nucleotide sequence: TGTGCCAGCAGTTTAAACGGAGCGGGATCACGCGAGCAGTACTTC. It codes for CASSLNGAGSREQYF.